These T cell receptor beta chains were read from a single sample in a study of T cells in Graves' hyperthyroidism and ophthalmopathy. Each CDR3 protein is one row after TCRdb ran MiXCR on the multiplex PCR reads. The data contain 250,000 or so distinct CDR3 sequences, roughly 15% of them singletons. Sequencing was done on a sample of blood. The receptors shown here come from a woman aged 45-65 years with Graves' hyperthyroidism that later progressed to Graves' ophthalmopathy. Both conserved end residues are part of each CDR3. D genes are given only for firm matches. Clone size, where shown, is once, few, many, or a class for clones that have expanded.

DNA,CDR3,D,size,J,V
TGTGCCAGCAGGATCCAAACAGGGGTCCCTAACACTGAAGCTTTCTTT,CASRIQTGVPNTEAFF,TRBD1,many,TRBJ1-1,TRBV7-9
TGTGCCAGCAGCCAAGGAAAATCCATATCCTCCTACAATGAGCAGTTCTTC,CASSQGKSISSYNEQFF,-,-,TRBJ2-1,TRBV4-2
TGTGCCAGCTCACTGAGGGCCGCAACTAATGAAAAACTGTTTTTT,CASSLRAATNEKLFF,-,once,TRBJ1-4,TRBV18
TGTGCCACCAGCAGAGAGTGGGGGGGGGACACTGAAGCTTTCTTT,CATSREWGGDTEAFF,-,few,TRBJ1-1,TRBV15
TGCAGTGCAATTACCCCGGTGGAGGGGGAGCAGTACTTC,CSAITPVEGEQYF,-,many,TRBJ2-7,TRBV20-1
TGTGCCGGAGGGAAGGCTAATGAAAAACTGTTTTTT,CAGGKANEKLFF,-,-,TRBJ1-4,TRBV6-1
TGCGCCAGCAGTGACGGCGGGACAGGCTACGAGCAGTACTTC,CASSDGGTGYEQYF,TRBD1,-,TRBJ2-7,TRBV10-1
TGTGCCAGCAGCGTAGATCCGCGCACAGGGGTTGGGGCCAACGTCCTGACTTTC,CASSVDPRTGVGANVLTF,TRBD1,few,TRBJ2-6,TRBV9
TGCAGTGCTGGGCAGACTAGGCCCTACGAGCAGTACTTC,CSAGQTRPYEQYF,-,many,TRBJ2-7,TRBV20-1
TGCGCCAGCAGCCAAAGACTCTTGAACACTGAAGCTTTCTTT,CASSQRLLNTEAFF,-,many,TRBJ1-1,TRBV4-1
TGCGCCAGCAGCCATCCGGGACTAGCGGGAGTCCTCAGCTCCTACAATGAGCAGTTCTTC,CASSHPGLAGVLSSYNEQFF,TRBD2,many,TRBJ2-1,TRBV5-1
TGTGCCAGCAGTTTTTGGGGTTCCAACGAGCAGTACTTC,CASSFWGSNEQYF,-,many,TRBJ2-7,TRBV28
TGTGCCAGTAGTCTCAGGACAGGGAAGTCTGGGGCCAACGTCCTGACTTTC,CASSLRTGKSGANVLTF,TRBD1,few,TRBJ2-6,TRBV19
TGTGCCAGCAGCCCACAGGGGGGGGTATACAATGAGCAGTTCTTC,CASSPQGGVYNEQFF,-,few,TRBJ2-1,TRBV25-1
TGTGCCATCAGTGAGTCGCCCCTCCAGTACTTC,CAISESPLQYF,-,many,TRBJ2-5,TRBV10-3